The 6 T cell receptor beta chains given below trace back to one sample, sequenced in a study of blood T cell repertoires in COVID-19. Clones were read by immunoSEQ multiplex PCR, and TCRdb kept only the in-frame ones, dropping some. The sample holds under 250,000 clones, 84% seen once. What was sequenced was peripheral blood. The origin of the receptors is a woman aged 50 to 60 with active or convalescent COVID-19.

This chain joins TRBV7-2 and TRBJ1-5, with no clear D. CDR1 is SGHTA, CDR2 FQGNSA, per germline. The CDR3 has 15 residues. V shed 1 base and J shed 2 bases, with 9 bases lying between them. The CDR3 reads CASSLGGPGNQPQHF. DNA of the CDR3: TGTGCCAGCAGCTTAGGAGGGCCAGGCAATCAGCCCCAGCATTTT.

The V gene is TRBV7-8, the J gene TRBJ1-6, with 7 nucleotides matching TRBD1. With V trimmed by 5 bases and J by 7 bases, 8 bases remained unmatched. From germline, CDR1 is SGHVS and CDR2 FQNEAQ. This CDR3 comprises 15 residues. CDR3 in amino acids: CASSKNPGQNSPLHF. In DNA form, the CDR3 reads TGTGCCAGCAGCAAGAACCCGGGACAGAATTCACCCCTCCACTTT. Based on the CDR3 plus reference TRBV7-8 and TRBJ1-6, the full variable domain is GAGVSQSPRYKVAKRGQDVALRCDPISGHVSLFWYQQALGQGPEFLTYFQNEAQLDKSGLPSDRFFAERPEGSVSTLKIQRTQQEDSAVYLCASSKNPGQNSPLHFGNGTRLTVT.

The V call is TRBV6-5, the J call TRBJ1-4, with 10 bases identical to TRBD1. The CDR3 length is 14 residues. V shed 5 bases and J 8 bases; nucleotides not matched to a gene: 5. The germline CDR1 and CDR2 sequences are MNHEY and SVGAGI. Written as DNA, the CDR3 is TGTGCCAGCAGTCGCGGGACAGGGGACGAAAAACTGTTTTTT. Translating it yields CASSRGTGDEKLFF.

V and J are TRBV5-6 and TRBJ1-1; 8 nucleotides agree with TRBD1. The V gene end was trimmed by 2 bases and the J gene end by 6 bases; junction bases not matched to a gene: 6. Germline V lookup: CDR1 SGHDT, CDR2 YYEEEE. The CDR3 is 14 amino acids. The CDR3 region is CASSFGQGYAEAFF. DNA of the CDR3: TGTGCCAGCAGCTTCGGACAGGGATATGCTGAAGCTTTCTTT. The full variable domain, its missing parts supplied by reference TRBV5-6 and TRBJ1-1, is DAGVTQSPTHLIKTRGQQVTLRCSPKSGHDTVSWYQQALGQGPQFIFQYYEEEERQRGNFPDRFSGHQFPNYSSELNVNALLLGDSALYLCASSFGQGYAEAFFGQGTRLTVV.

The chain uses TRBV7-2 and TRBJ1-5, with 7 bases aligning to TRBD1. This CDR3 is built from 16 residues. V shed 4 bases, J shed 6 bases, and the junction held 12 bases outside the gene matches. CDR1 is SGHTA and CDR2 is FQGNSA in the germline V gene. The CDR3 sequence: CASSYSRDSRRQPQHF. The CDR3 DNA is TGTGCCAGCAGCTACAGCCGGGACAGTAGGCGTCAGCCCCAGCATTTT.

The chain has TRBV2 and TRBJ1-2, with 7 bases aligning to TRBD1. Germline V gene lookup returns CDR1 SNHLY and CDR2 FYNNEI. The CDR3 extends over 14 amino acids. V lost 1 base, J lost 7 bases, and 6 bases stayed unmatched. The CDR3 sequence is CASSEGGGVGGYTF. DNA of the CDR3: TGTGCCAGCAGTGAAGGAGGGGGCGTGGGTGGCTACACCTTC.